The rows below give T cell receptor beta chains drawn from one sample of a study of Graves' ophthalmopathy and Graves' hyperthyroidism. MiXCR was run by TCRdb on the multiplex PCR reads, yielding one entry per CDR3 protein. Of hundreds of thousands of distinct CDR3 sequences listed, about two fifths were seen once; the top ten hold 3.3%. What was sequenced was peripheral blood. Receptor source: an adult man with Graves' ophthalmopathy. The CDR3 runs from the conserved cysteine through the conserved F or W. The order of the fields is D gene, clone size, J gene, V gene, CDR3 protein, CDR3 DNA. A D gene is named only where the DNA matches it firmly. Size values are once, few and many counts, or a class for expanded clones, and some rows have none.

TRBD1	few	TRBJ1-1	TRBV5-1	CASSLFTGGATKTEAFF	TGCGCCAGCAGCCTCTTTACAGGGGGCGCAACGAAAACTGAAGCTTTCTTT
-	-	TRBJ2-5	TRBV12-3/TRBV12-4	CASSPGRAQETQYF	TGTGCCAGCAGCCCCGGAAGGGCCCAAGAGACCCAGTACTTC
TRBD1	many	TRBJ1-1	TRBV15	CATSRVGTGAFF	TGTGCCACCAGCAGAGTGGGGACAGGAGCTTTCTTT
TRBD1	-	TRBJ2-7	TRBV7-2	CASIAWTGEYEQYF	TGTGCCAGCATAGCCTGGACAGGGGAGTACGAGCAGTACTTC
TRBD1	many	TRBJ1-4	TRBV7-2	CASSSRQGKNEKLFF	TGTGCCAGCAGCTCTCGACAGGGCAAAAATGAAAAACTGTTTTTT
TRBD1	many	TRBJ2-7	TRBV7-9	CASSGGTAYEQYF	TGTGCCAGCAGCGGTGGGACAGCGTACGAGCAGTACTTC
TRBD1	few	TRBJ2-5	TRBV5-1	CASSLGTGRIETQYF	TGCGCCAGCAGCTTGGGGACAGGGCGGATAGAGACCCAGTACTTC
TRBD2	-	TRBJ2-7	TRBV2	CASNLRDNSHSGSYEQYF	TGTGCCAGCAATCTCCGGGACAATTCTCACAGCGGGAGCTACGAGCAGTACTTC
TRBD1	-	TRBJ2-2	TRBV5-5	CASSSIRQGDTGELCF	TGTGCCAGCAGCTCGATTAGACAGGGGGACACCGGGGAGCTGTGTTTT
-	few	TRBJ1-6	TRBV5-1	CASSLARGPSSYNSPLHF	TGCGCCAGCAGCTTGGCCCGTGGACCTAGCTCCTATAATTCACCCCTCCACTTT
TRBD1	many	TRBJ2-7	TRBV20-1	CSARGQTYEQYF	TGCAGTGCTAGGGGACAGACCTACGAGCAGTACTTC
TRBD1	once	TRBJ1-1	TRBV20-1	CSALRQGDAEAFF	TGCAGTGCTCTCCGACAGGGAGACGCTGAAGCTTTCTTT
TRBD2	-	TRBJ2-1	TRBV19	CASSSTSGSYDEQFF	TGTGCCAGTAGCTCGACTAGCGGGAGCTACGATGAGCAGTTCTTC
-	-	TRBJ2-6	TRBV15	CATSSQVYYSGANVLTF	TGTGCCACCAGCAGCCAAGTGTACTACTCTGGGGCCAACGTCCTGACTTTC
-	-	TRBJ2-7	TRBV18	CASSPSHPVNEQYF	TGTGCCAGCTCACCATCCCACCCTGTCAACGAGCAGTACTTC
-	many	TRBJ2-5	TRBV6-5	CASSYSVEGGGETQYF	TGTGCCAGCAGTTACTCGGTGGAGGGTGGGGGAGAGACCCAGTACTTC
-	-	TRBJ1-1	TRBV20-1	CSARDEGGYGLNTEAFF	TGCAGTGCTAGAGATGAGGGGGGGTATGGGTTGAACACTGAAGCTTTCTTT
-	many	TRBJ2-7	TRBV7-9	CASTRDGSSYEQYF	TGTGCCAGCACCCGGGACGGTTCCTCCTACGAGCAGTACTTC
-	-	TRBJ2-6	TRBV5-1	CASSLRIQEVAGANVLTF	TGCGCCAGCAGCTTGAGGATACAGGAGGTGGCTGGGGCCAACGTCCTGACTTTC
-	many	TRBJ2-5	TRBV7-9	CASSAPQETQYF	TGTGCCAGCAGCGCACCCCAAGAGACCCAGTACTTC
TRBD1	-	TRBJ1-1	TRBV11-1	CASSLIGTGLLNTEAFF	TGTGCCAGCAGCTTAATCGGGACAGGGCTGCTGAACACTGAAGCTTTCTTT
TRBD2	many	TRBJ2-5	TRBV20-1	CSALAGGVEETQYF	TGCAGTGCTTTAGCGGGGGGGGTAGAAGAGACCCAGTACTTC
-	-	TRBJ1-5	TRBV11-3	CASSLFTGVHQPQHF	TGTGCCAGCAGCTTGTTTACAGGTGTACATCAGCCCCAGCATTTT
-	-	TRBJ1-4	TRBV5-1	CASSLVRPNEKLFF	TGCGCCAGCAGCTTGGTAAGGCCTAATGAAAAACTGTTTTTT
-	many	TRBJ1-5	TRBV24-1	CATSDPGKNNQPQHF	TGTGCCACCAGTGACCCAGGAAAGAACAATCAGCCCCAGCATTTT
-	-	TRBJ1-4	TRBV24-1	CATSDLLVEKLFF	TGTGCCACCAGTGATTTGTTAGTGGAAAAACTGTTTTTT
-	few	TRBJ1-1	TRBV7-9	CASSPQQLSSTEAFF	TGTGCCAGCAGCCCCCAACAGTTATCGAGCACTGAAGCTTTCTTT
TRBD2	-	TRBJ2-5	TRBV7-9	CASSLLTSGAETQYF	TGTGCCAGCAGCTTACTAACTAGCGGGGCCGAGACCCAGTACTTC
TRBD2	few	TRBJ2-7	TRBV7-7	CASSPLAGGVEQYF	TGCGCCAGCAGCCCCTTAGCGGGAGGGGTCGAGCAGTACTTC
-	few	TRBJ1-2	TRBV20-1	CSARVQGGYGYTF	TGCAGTGCTAGAGTGCAAGGGGGGTATGGCTACACCTTC
-	-	TRBJ2-3	TRBV15	CATSSGRTQYF	TGTGCCACCAGCAGTGGGAGAACGCAGTATTTT
-	many	TRBJ1-1	TRBV7-9	CASSLKVDEAFF	TGTGCCAGCAGCTTAAAGGTGGATGAAGCTTTCTTT
-	-	TRBJ2-7	TRBV20-1	CSASPLTGNHEQYF	TGCAGTGCTAGTCCCCTGACAGGAAACCACGAGCAGTACTTC